The clone carrying this T cell receptor (beta chain) appeared a few times. Antigen unknown. The sample originates from a study of T-cell reconstitution after alpha-beta-depleted transplantation in children. The authors prepared the TCRbeta library with unique molecular identifiers. Each CDR3 protein gets one entry after TCRdb re-called the PCR reads with MiXCR. In the table there are fewer than 700,000 distinct CDR3 sequences, under 15% of which are singletons. Findings and caveats of the study: Alpha-beta T cells about two months after transplant reportedly derived from several hundred expanded graft clones.

CDR3 length: 15 residues. CDR1 and CDR2 from the germline V gene are MNHEY and SVGEGT. Between the trimmed V and J ends, which lost 6 bases and 1 base, there was a span of 12 bases. The receptor was derived from a male patient younger than 18 who had a stem cell transplant for acute myeloid leukemia, so the T cells may come from the graft donor. Sequencing was performed on PBMCs, mostly from graft donor cells, taken 360 days after TCRalphabeta/CD19-depleted stem cell transplant. The V gene is TRBV6-2 or TRBV6-3, the J gene TRBJ2-2; D might be TRBD2 (6 bases). In DNA form, the CDR3 reads TGTGCCAGCAGCCCCTTCGGGGGGAACACCGGGGAGCTGTTTTTT. This sequence encodes CASSPFGGNTGELFF.